This TCR beta chain was observed in a study of CD8 T cells in ankylosing spondylitis. TCRdb reprocessed the 5' RACE reads with MiXCR, giving one entry per CDR3 protein. The data show hundreds of thousands of distinct CDR3 sequences, over 9.5% seen once. General study findings and limits: Seemingly characteristic of ankylosing spondylitis blood was a TCR beta motif consisting of 7 or 8 highly homologous variants. Both synovial fluid and blood in reactive arthritis had previously been reported to carry some motif variants. Matched ankylosing spondylitis synovial fluid reportedly showed significant enrichment of disease-linked clones.

V lost 0 bases, J lost 6 bases, and 4 bases lay in between. Germline V gene sequence: CDR1 MDHEN, CDR2 SYDVKM. This CDR3 has 12 residues. This clonotype was seen ten or more times. Its antigen is still unknown. Material for sequencing was blood, either unsorted or a sorted T cell fraction (not recorded which). The V call is TRBV28, the J call TRBJ2-3; no clear D. This clonotype was obtained from a male donor with ankylosing spondylitis or in good health (not recorded which). CDR3 region: CASSLWGDTQYF. The CDR3 coding sequence is TGTGCCAGCAGTTTATGGGGTGATACGCAGTATTTT.